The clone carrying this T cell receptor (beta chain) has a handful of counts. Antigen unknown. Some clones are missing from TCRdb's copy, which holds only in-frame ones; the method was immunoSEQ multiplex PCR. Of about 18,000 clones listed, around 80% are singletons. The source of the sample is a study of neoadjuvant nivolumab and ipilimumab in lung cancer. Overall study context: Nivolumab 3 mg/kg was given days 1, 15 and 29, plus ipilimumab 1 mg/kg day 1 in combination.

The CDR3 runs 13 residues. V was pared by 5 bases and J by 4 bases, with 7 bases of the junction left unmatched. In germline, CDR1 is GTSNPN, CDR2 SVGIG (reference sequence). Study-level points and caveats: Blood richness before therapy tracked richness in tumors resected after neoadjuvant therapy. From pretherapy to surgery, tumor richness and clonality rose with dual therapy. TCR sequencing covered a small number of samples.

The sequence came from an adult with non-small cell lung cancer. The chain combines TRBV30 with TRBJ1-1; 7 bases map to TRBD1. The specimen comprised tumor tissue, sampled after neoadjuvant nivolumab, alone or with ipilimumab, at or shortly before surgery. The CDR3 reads CAWGRQGGTEAFF. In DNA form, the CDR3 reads TGTGCCTGGGGTCGACAGGGAGGCACTGAAGCTTTCTTT.